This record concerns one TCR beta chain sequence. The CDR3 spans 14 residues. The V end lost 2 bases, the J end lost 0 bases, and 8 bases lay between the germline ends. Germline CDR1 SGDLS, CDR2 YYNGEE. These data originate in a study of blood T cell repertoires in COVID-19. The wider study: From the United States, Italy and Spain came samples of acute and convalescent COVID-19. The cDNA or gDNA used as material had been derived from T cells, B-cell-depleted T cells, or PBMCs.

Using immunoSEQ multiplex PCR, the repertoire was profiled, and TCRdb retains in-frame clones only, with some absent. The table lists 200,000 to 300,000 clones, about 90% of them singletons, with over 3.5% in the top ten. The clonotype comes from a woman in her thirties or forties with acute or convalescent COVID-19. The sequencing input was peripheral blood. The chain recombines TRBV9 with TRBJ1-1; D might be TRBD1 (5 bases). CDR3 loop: CASSVTAMNTEAFF. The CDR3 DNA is TGTGCCAGCAGCGTGACAGCTATGAACACTGAAGCTTTCTTT. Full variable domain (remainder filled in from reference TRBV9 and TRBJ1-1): DSGVTQTPKHLITATGQRVTLRCSPRSGDLSVYWYQQSLDQGLQFLIQYYNGEERAKGNILERFSAQQFPDLHSELNLSSLELGDSALYFCASSVTAMNTEAFFGQGTRLTVV.